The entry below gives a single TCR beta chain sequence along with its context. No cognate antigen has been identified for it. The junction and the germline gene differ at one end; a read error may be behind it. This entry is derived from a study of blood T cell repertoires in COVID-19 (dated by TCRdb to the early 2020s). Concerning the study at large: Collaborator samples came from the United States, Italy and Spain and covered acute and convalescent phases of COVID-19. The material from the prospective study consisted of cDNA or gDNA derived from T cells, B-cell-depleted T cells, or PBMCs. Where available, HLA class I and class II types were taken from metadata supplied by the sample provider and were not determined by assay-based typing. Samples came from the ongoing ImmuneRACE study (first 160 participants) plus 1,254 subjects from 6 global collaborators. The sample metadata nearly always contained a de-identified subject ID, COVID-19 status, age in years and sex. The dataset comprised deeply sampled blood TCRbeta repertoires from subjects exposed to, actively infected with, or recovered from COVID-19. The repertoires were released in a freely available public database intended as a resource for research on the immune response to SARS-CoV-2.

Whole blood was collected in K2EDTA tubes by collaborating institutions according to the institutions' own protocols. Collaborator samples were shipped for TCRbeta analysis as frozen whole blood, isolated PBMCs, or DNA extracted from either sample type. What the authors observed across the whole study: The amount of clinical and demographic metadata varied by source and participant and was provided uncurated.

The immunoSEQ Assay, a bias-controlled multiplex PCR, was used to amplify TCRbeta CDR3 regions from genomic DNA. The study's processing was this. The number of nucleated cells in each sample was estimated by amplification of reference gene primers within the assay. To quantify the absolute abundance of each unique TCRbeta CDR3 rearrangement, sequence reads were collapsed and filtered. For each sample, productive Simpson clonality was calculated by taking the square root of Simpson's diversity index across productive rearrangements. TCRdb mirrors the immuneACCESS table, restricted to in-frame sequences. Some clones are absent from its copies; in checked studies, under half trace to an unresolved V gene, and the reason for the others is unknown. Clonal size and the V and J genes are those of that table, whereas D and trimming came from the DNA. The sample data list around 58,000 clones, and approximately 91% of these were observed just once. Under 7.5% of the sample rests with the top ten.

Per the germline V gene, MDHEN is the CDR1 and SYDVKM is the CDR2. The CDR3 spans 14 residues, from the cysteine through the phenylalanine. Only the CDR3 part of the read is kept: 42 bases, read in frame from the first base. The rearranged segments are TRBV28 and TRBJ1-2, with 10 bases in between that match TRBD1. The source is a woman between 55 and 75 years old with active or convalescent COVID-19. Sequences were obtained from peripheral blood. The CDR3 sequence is CASRTGQGNFGYTF. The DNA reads TGTGCCTCCCGCACGGGACAGGGGAACTTTGGCTACACCTTC.